Reported below is one T cell receptor beta chain. Its antigen is currently not known. No qualities accompany the bases; no much larger clone lies one base away. Reading from cysteine to phenylalanine, the CDR3 counts 15 amino acids. Of all the DNA, just the CDR3 is kept, 45 bases in frame from base 1. According to the germline V gene (reference sequence), CDR1 reads LNHDA and CDR2 reads SQIVND. Trimming at the junction amounts to 6 bases on V and 0 bases on J, and the germline ends lie 13 bases apart. The method was the immunoSEQ multiplex PCR assay. Not all clones reach the TCRdb copy of this immuneACCESS table, which keeps in-frame sequences only. Checked studies attribute under half of the gap to unresolved V genes and leave the rest unexplained. The table for this sample lists around 79,000 clones; about 93% of them were counted only once. About 0.4% of the sample is taken by the ten largest. The sample comes from a study of technical replicates of blood from a handful of donors (dated 2017 in TCRdb).

The sample was T cells isolated from PBMCs. The receptor comes from a human donor in good health. The receptor chain draws on TRBV19 and TRBJ2-3, with a weak D call of TRBD1 (6 bases match). This receptor carries the CDR3 CASRSRGQSTDTQYF. The nucleotide sequence reads TGTGCCAGTAGGTCTCGGGGACAAAGCACAGATACGCAGTATTTT.